This T cell receptor (beta chain) comes out of a study of T cell repertoires in cytomegalovirus infection. The sample holds a few counts of this clonotype. The CDR3 length is 14 residues. The V gene's germline CDR1 is MNHEY and CDR2 SMNVEV (reference sequence). The J segment lost 5 bases and the V segment lost 5 bases, leaving 2 bases of the junction unmatched. TCRdb ran MiXCR on the reads and lists one entry per CDR3 protein. The sample includes 270,000 or so distinct CDR3 sequences, over 15% of them seen just once. The chain recombines TRBV27 with TRBJ1-5; 11 bases are shared with TRBD1. This clonotype was sampled from a human donor in good health (CMV status not recorded). Some clones in this sample may be carry-over from other donors' samples. Sequencing was performed on CD8+ T cells from PBMCs. The CDR3 spells CASSMGQGDQPQHF. CDR3 DNA sequence: TGTGCCAGCAGTATGGGACAGGGGGATCAGCCCCAGCATTTT.